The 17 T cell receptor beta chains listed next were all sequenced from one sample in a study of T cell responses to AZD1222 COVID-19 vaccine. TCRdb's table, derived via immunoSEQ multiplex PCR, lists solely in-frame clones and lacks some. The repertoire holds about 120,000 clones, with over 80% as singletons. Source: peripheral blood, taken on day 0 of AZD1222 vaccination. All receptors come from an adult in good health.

The CDR3 nucleotides read TGTGCCAGTACCTTGACAGGGTTGGGCAATCAGCCCCAGCATTTT. This codes for CASTLTGLGNQPQHF. The genes are TRBV19 and TRBJ1-5; 7 positions agree with TRBD1. The ends lost 7 bases at V and 2 bases at J; junction bases unmatched: 8. In germline, CDR1 is LNHDA, CDR2 SQIVND (reference sequence). This CDR3 region has 15 residues. Supplemented by reference TRBV19 and TRBJ1-5, the full variable domain reads DGGITQSPKYLFRKEGQNVTLSCEQNLNHDAMYWYRQDPGQGLRLIYYSQIVNDFQKGDIAEGYSVSREKKESFPLTVTSAQKNPTAFYLCASTLTGLGNQPQHFGDGTRLSIL.

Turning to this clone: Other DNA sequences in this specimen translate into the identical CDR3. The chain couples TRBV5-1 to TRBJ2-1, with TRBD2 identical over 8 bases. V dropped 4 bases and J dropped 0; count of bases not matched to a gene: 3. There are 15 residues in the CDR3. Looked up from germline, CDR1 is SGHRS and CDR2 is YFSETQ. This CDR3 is CASSPGTSSYNEQFF. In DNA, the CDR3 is TGCGCCAGCAGCCCCGGGACTAGCTCCTACAATGAGCAGTTCTTC.

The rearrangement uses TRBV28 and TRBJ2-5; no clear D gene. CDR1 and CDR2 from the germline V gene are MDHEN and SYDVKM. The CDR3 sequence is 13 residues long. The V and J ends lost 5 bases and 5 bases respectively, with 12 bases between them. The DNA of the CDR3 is TGTGCCAGCAGTGACACCCTGCTTGAGACCCAGTACTTC. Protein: CASSDTLLETQYF.

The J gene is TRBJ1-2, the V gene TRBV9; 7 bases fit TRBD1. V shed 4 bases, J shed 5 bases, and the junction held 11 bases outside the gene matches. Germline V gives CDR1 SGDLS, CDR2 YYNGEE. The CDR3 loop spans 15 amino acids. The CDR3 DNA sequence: TGTGCCAGCAGCCGAGCCGGGACAGCGGGGTATGGCTACACCTTC. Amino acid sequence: CASSRAGTAGYGYTF.

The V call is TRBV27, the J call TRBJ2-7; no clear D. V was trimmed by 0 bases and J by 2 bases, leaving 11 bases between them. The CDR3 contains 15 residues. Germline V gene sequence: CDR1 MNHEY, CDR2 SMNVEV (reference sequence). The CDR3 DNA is TGTGCCAGCAGTTTATCGATAACCGACCCCTACGAGCAGTACTTC. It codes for CASSLSITDPYEQYF.

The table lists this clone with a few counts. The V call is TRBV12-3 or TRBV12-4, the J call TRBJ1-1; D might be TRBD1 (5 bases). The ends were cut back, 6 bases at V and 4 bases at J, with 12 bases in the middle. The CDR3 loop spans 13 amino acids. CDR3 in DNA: TGTGCCAGCAGGGGACGCTTCGTCACTGAAGCTTTCTTT. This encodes CASRGRFVTEAFF.

The CDR3 DNA reads TGTGCCAGCAGCCGAGGGCCGGGAAGCACTGAAGCTTTCTTT. Protein: CASSRGPGSTEAFF. This chain joins TRBV7-9 and TRBJ1-1; no firm D call. Trimming removed 5 bases at V and 4 bases at J, with 14 bases between. CDR1 and CDR2 from the germline V gene are SEHNR and FQNEAQ (reference sequence). CDR3 size: 14 residues.

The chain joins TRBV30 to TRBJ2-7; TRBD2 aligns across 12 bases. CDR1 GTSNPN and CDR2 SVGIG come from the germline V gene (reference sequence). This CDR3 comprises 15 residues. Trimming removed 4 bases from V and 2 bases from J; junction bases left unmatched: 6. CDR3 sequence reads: CAWTLAGGVPYEQYF. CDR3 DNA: TGTGCCTGGACACTAGCGGGGGGAGTCCCCTACGAGCAGTACTTC.

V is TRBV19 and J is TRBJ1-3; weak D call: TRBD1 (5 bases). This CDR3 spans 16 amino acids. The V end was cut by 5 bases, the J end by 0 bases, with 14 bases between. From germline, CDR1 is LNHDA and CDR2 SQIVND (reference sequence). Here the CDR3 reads CASSQSGLISGNTIYF. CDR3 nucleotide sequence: TGTGCCAGTAGTCAGTCGGGACTCATCTCTGGAAACACCATATATTTT. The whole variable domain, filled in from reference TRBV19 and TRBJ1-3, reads DGGITQSPKYLFRKEGQNVTLSCEQNLNHDAMYWYRQDPGQGLRLIYYSQIVNDFQKGDIAEGYSVSREKKESFPLTVTSAQKNPTAFYLCASSQSGLISGNTIYFGEGSWLTVV.

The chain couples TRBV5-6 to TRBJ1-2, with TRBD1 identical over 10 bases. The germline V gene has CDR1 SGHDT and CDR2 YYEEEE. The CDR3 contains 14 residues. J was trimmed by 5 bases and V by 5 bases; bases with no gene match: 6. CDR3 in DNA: TGTGCCAGCAGTCCGGGACAGGGGAGGTATGGCTACACCTTC. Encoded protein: CASSPGQGRYGYTF.

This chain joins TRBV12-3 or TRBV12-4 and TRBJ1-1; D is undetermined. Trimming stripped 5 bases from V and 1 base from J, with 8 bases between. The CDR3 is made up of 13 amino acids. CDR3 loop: CASSVTQNTEAFF. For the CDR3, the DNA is TGTGCCAGCAGTGTGACACAGAACACTGAAGCTTTCTTT.

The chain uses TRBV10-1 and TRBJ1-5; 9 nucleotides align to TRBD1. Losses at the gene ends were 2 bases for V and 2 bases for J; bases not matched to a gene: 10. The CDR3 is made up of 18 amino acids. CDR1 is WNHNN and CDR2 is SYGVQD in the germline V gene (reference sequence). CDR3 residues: CASSEIRTGDFGNQPQHF. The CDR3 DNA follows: TGCGCCAGCAGTGAGATAAGGACAGGGGATTTCGGCAATCAGCCCCAGCATTTT.

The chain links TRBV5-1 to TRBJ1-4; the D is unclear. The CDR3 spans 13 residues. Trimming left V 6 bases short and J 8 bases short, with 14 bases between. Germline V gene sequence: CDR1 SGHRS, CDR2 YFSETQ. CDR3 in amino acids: CASTAGGPEKLFF. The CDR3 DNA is TGCGCCAGCACAGCCGGCGGGCCCGAAAAACTGTTTTTT.

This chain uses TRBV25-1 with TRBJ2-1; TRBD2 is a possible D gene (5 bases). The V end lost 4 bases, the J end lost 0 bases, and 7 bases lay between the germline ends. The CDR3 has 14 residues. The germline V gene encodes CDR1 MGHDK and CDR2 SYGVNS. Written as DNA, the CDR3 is TGTGCCAGCAGTGGAGGGAGCTCCTACAATGAGCAGTTCTTC. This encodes CASSGGSSYNEQFF.

DNA for the CDR3: TGCGCCAGCAGCTCGGCGGGATCTCAAGAGACCCAGTACTTC. Its translation: CASSSAGSQETQYF. This chain joins TRBV5-1 and TRBJ2-5; D is possibly TRBD2 (6 bases). The CDR3 contains 14 residues. From germline, CDR1 is SGHRS and CDR2 YFSETQ. The germline V and J ends were trimmed by 3 bases and 2 bases, with 11 bases remaining between them.

CDR3 nucleotide sequence: TGCGCCAGCAGCTTGGTAGCGGGAGTAGACGGGGAGCTGTTTTTT. Translation: CASSLVAGVDGELFF. The J gene is TRBJ2-2, the V gene TRBV5-1, with 9 positions matching TRBD2. Germline V gene sequence: CDR1 SGHRS, CDR2 YFSETQ. The CDR3 has 15 amino acids. The J segment lost 7 bases and the V segment lost 0 bases, leaving 4 bases of the junction unmatched.

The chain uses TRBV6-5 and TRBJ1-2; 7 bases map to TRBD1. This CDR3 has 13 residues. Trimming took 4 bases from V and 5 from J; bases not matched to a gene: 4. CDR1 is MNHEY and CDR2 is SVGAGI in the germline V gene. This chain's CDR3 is CASSSQGWYGYTF. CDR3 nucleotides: TGTGCCAGCAGTTCACAGGGGTGGTATGGCTACACCTTC.